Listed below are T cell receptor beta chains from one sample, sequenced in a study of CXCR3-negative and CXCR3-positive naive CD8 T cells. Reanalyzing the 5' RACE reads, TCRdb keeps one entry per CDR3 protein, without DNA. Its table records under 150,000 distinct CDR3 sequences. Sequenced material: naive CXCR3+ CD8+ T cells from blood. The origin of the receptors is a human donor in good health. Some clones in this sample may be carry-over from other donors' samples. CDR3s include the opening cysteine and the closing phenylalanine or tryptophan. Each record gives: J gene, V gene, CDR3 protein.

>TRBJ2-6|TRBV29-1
CSALLPSGANVLTF
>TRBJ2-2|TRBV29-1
CSVEWGNTGELFF
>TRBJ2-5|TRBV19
CASSYRDSLGETQYF
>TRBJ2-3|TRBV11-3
CASSSDHSDTQYF
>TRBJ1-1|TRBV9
CARYWGRIRTEAFF
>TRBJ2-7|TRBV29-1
CSVEKAGSPYEQYF
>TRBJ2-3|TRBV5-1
CASSLPWSGGASDTQYF
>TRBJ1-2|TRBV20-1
CSARRVTVDGYTF
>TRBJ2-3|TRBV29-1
CSGTGLAGDFRTDTQYF
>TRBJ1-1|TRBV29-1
CSVPGGGFMNTEAFF
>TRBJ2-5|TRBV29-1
CSVCGGTSGMFETQYF
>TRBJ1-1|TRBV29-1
CSIQGDGAEAFF
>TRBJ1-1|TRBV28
CASSAAREVTEAFF
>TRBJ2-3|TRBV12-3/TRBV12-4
CATRDLHTDTQYF
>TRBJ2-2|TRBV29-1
CSVERVAGRNTGELFF
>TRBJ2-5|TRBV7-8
CASSPHPWTSQETQYF
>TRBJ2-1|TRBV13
CASSHQGRYNEQFF
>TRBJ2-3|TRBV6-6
CASSMFRNTDTQYF